A single sample gave rise to the 17 T cell receptor beta chains below, sequenced in a study of early T cells in non-severe SARS-CoV-2 infection. TCRdb processed the 5' RACE reads anew with MiXCR; each CDR3 protein has one entry. In the table there are tens of thousands of distinct CDR3 sequences, roughly 9.4% of which are singletons. Input material: whole blood. All receptors derive from an adult who was a healthcare worker with PCR-confirmed SARS-CoV-2 infection or an uninfected control (not recorded which).

V usage is TRBV3-1 and J usage is TRBJ1-1, with D possibly being TRBD1 (5 bases). The V end lost 0 bases, the J end lost 5 bases, and 16 bases lay between the germline ends. Germline CDR1 reads LGHDT; CDR2 reads YNNKEL (reference sequence). The CDR3 length is 16 residues. CDR3 nucleotide sequence: TGTGCCAGCAGCCAAGATATTGGGCAGGGTAAAACTGAAGCTTTCTTT. It codes for CASSQDIGQGKTEAFF.

With regard to this clonotype: A much more abundant neighbour one base away suggests this may be a read error. J is TRBJ2-1 and V is TRBV7-2; D not resolved. V was trimmed by 5 bases and J by 6 bases, leaving 11 bases between them. The CDR3 is 13 amino acids. Germline assignment: CDR1 SGHTA and CDR2 FQGNSA. CDR3: CASSPRVLNEQFF. The CDR3 DNA is TGTGCCAGCAGCCCCCGGGTCCTCAATGAGCAGTTCTTC.

CDR3 bases: TGTGCCAGCAGCTTAGGACAGACTAATTCACCCCTCCACTTT. Its translation: CASSLGQTNSPLHF. The gene calls are TRBV7-9 and TRBJ1-6; D is perhaps TRBD1 (5 bases). Germline loops: CDR1 SEHNR, CDR2 FQNEAQ (reference sequence). With 1 base removed from V and 6 bases from J, the gap between germline ends came to 7 bases. This CDR3 comprises 14 residues.

This clonotype was observed a few times. An end of the junction does not agree with germline; a read error may underlie this. The CDR3 is CVSSWADRSPLHF. The CDR3 DNA follows: TGTGTCAGCAGTTGGGCCGACCGGTCACCCCTCCACTTT. The rearrangement joins TRBV27 to TRBJ1-6; D ambiguous. This CDR3 spans 13 amino acids. Germline CDR1 reads MNHEY; CDR2 reads SMNVEV (reference sequence).

This clonotype has a count of ten or more. J is TRBJ2-5 and V is TRBV5-1; 12 bases agree with TRBD1. The germline V gene has CDR1 SGHRS and CDR2 YFSETQ. V gave up 4 bases and J gave up 8 bases; unmatched junction bases: 9. The length of the CDR3 is 15 residues. CDR3 in amino acids: CASSPGQGASRTQYF. In DNA form, the CDR3 reads TGCGCCAGCAGCCCGGGACAGGGGGCGTCGAGAACCCAGTACTTC.

This chain joins TRBV29-1 and TRBJ2-1, with 7 bases fitting TRBD1. This CDR3 is 13 amino acids long. J lost 9 bases, V lost 4 bases, and 9 bases had no gene match. Germline-derived CDR1 and CDR2 are SQVTM and ANQGSEA. The CDR3 region has the DNA TGCAGCGTTGGAACGACAGGGATTCCTGAGCAGTTCTTC. It codes for CSVGTTGIPEQFF.

This clonotype was found a few times. This chain uses TRBV6-5 with TRBJ2-3; 9 positions match TRBD2. With V trimmed by 7 bases and J by 0 bases, 8 bases remained unmatched. The CDR3 covers 16 residues. Per the germline V gene, CDR1 is MNHEY and CDR2 is SVGAGI. The DNA for the CDR3 is TGTGCCAGCACCGACGGACTAGCGACTAGCACAGATACGCAGTATTTT. Encoded protein: CASTDGLATSTDTQYF.

This clonotype appeared many times. The DNA for the CDR3 is TGCAGTGCTAGAGCGGCGGGCCGCACAGATACGCAGTATTTT. It yields the protein CSARAAGRTDTQYF. The V call is TRBV20-1, the J call TRBJ2-3; D is possibly TRBD2 (5 bases). This CDR3 spans 14 amino acids. CDR1 and CDR2 (germline): DFQATT, SNEGSKA (reference sequence). Trimming shortened V by 1 base and J by 1 base, and 9 bases separated the two germline ends.

The chain carries TRBV30 and TRBJ1-2, with D unclear. The V end was cut by 0 bases, the J end by 5 bases, with 10 bases between. The CDR3 contains 13 residues. Germline V lookup: CDR1 GTSNPN, CDR2 SVGIG (reference sequence). The CDR3 protein is CAWSVGFSYGYTF. DNA for the CDR3: TGTGCCTGGAGTGTAGGGTTCTCGTATGGCTACACCTTC.

The chain's CDR3 is CSARFRTSGAWQFF. CDR3 DNA sequence: TGCAGTGCTAGATTTAGGACTAGCGGGGCGTGGCAGTTCTTC. This rearrangement joins TRBV20-1 to TRBJ2-1; 12 bases are a match to TRBD2. The germline V gene encodes CDR1 DFQATT and CDR2 SNEGSKA (reference sequence). After removal of 2 bases from V and 12 bases from J, the junction contained 8 bases not matched to a gene. The CDR3 totals 14 residues.

The chain recombines TRBV5-1 with TRBJ1-3; unclear D gene. The germline V gene encodes CDR1 SGHRS and CDR2 YFSETQ. Trimming took off 3 bases at V and 4 bases at J, with 14 bases between the two ends. The CDR3 spans 15 residues. DNA for the CDR3: TGCGCCAGCAGCTCGCTAATGGACGGAGGAAACACCATATATTTT. It specifies CASSSLMDGGNTIYF.

This sequence joins TRBV13 and TRBJ2-7, with a possible D match to TRBD2 (7 bases). Trimming took 0 bases from V and 0 from J, leaving 9 bases between them. The germline V gene encodes CDR1 PRHDT and CDR2 FYEKMQ (reference sequence). This CDR3 is built from 15 residues. The CDR3 DNA reads TGTGCCAGCAGCTTAGGGGCGGGGGCCTCCTACGAGCAGTACTTC. Amino acid sequence: CASSLGAGASYEQYF.

This clonotype was seen ten or more times. The genes are TRBV10-1 and TRBJ1-3, with a tentative D call TRBD1 (6 bases). V lost 6 bases to trimming and J lost 0 bases, with 15 bases between them. Germline V CDR1 and CDR2: WNHNN, SYGVQD (reference sequence). The CDR3 contains 16 residues. The CDR3 is CASSSRGDSSGNTIYF. CDR3 DNA: TGCGCCAGCAGCAGCAGGGGAGATAGCTCTGGAAACACCATATATTTT.

The chain employs TRBV9 and TRBJ2-1; 12 bases fit TRBD2. V lost 4 bases, J lost 5 bases, and 10 bases stayed unmatched. The CDR3 has 17 amino acids. The germline CDR1 and CDR2 sequences are SGDLS and YYNGEE. The CDR3 DNA reads as TGTGCCAGCAGCCGCTCGGCTAGCGGGAGGGTCGACAATGAGCAGTTCTTC. It yields the protein CASSRSASGRVDNEQFF.

This clonotype occurred a few times. The rearrangement joins TRBV5-1 to TRBJ2-2, with 10 bases identical to TRBD2. V lost 4 bases to trimming and J lost 5 bases; unmatched junction nucleotides: 11. Germline-derived CDR1 and CDR2 are SGHRS and YFSETQ. This CDR3 is 17 amino acids long. This chain's CDR3 is CASSLGLAGVGTGELFF. Written as DNA, the CDR3 is TGCGCCAGCAGCCTTGGCCTAGCGGGAGTGGGAACCGGGGAGCTGTTTTTT.

The V gene is TRBV3-1, the J gene TRBJ2-3; possible D gene TRBD2, 5 bases. There are 16 residues in the CDR3. Looked up from germline, CDR1 is LGHDT and CDR2 is YNNKEL (reference sequence). The germline V and J ends were trimmed by 5 bases and 0 bases, with 15 bases remaining between them. CDR3 residues: CASSTPTRDSTDTQYF. CDR3 bases: TGTGCCAGCAGCACTCCCACCCGGGATAGCACAGATACGCAGTATTTT.

This clonotype was counted a few times. V is TRBV27 and J is TRBJ2-3; D may be TRBD1 (5 bases). The CDR3 sequence is 16 residues long. Trimming left V 2 bases short and J 0 bases short, with 12 bases between. The germline gives CDR1 MNHEY, CDR2 SMNVEV (reference sequence). The CDR3 loop reads CASSLRDRTSTDTQYF. The CDR3 coding sequence is TGTGCCAGCAGTTTACGAGACAGAACTAGCACAGATACGCAGTATTTT.